Here is one T cell receptor (beta chain) with its context. As handled by the study authors: From reference gene primer amplification, estimates of nucleated cell counts were derived. Sequenced by immunoSEQ multiplex PCR; TCRdb stores in-frame clones only, minus some. Clone size and V and J calls were adopted from that table, with D and trimming inferred from the DNA. This sample carries about 200,000 clones, 87% of them seen once, and the ten largest clones take around a fifth. The data stem from a study of blood T cell repertoires in COVID-19. Study information: From T cells, B-cell-depleted T cells, or PBMCs came the material, which was cDNA or gDNA.

This CDR3 has 16 residues. Germline assignment: CDR1 SGHAT and CDR2 FQNNGV. V dropped 5 bases and J dropped 2; count of bases not matched to a gene: 10. The sequenced material came from peripheral blood. The genes are TRBV11-2 and TRBJ2-3; 7 bases fit TRBD1. The TCR originated in a man aged 55 to 69 with active or convalescent COVID-19. The CDR3 is CASSRQRDSYTDTQYF. The DNA for the CDR3 is TGTGCCAGCAGCCGGCAGAGGGACAGCTACACAGATACGCAGTATTTT.